The 30 T cell receptor beta chains listed next were all sequenced from one sample in a study of blood T cell repertoires in COVID-19. The assay was immunoSEQ multiplex PCR, and TCRdb's table has in-frame clones only and misses some. The sample lists 200,000 to 250,000 clones, over 75% occurring once. Sequenced material: peripheral blood. These receptors were obtained from a man in his fifties with acute or convalescent COVID-19.

This chain uses TRBV6-5 with TRBJ2-2, with a weak D call TRBD2 (6 bases). The CDR3 length is 15 residues. Germline V gives CDR1 MNHEY, CDR2 SVGAGI. V was trimmed by 2 bases and J by 6 bases, leaving 13 bases between them. Here the CDR3 reads CASSYVGGGAGELFF. The CDR3 DNA reads as TGTGCCAGCAGTTACGTGGGCGGAGGGGCCGGGGAGCTGTTTTTT.

The genes are TRBV29-1 and TRBJ1-1; tentatively, D is TRBD1 (5 bases). Germline assignment: CDR1 SQVTM and CDR2 ANQGSEA. V lost 3 bases, J lost 10 bases, and 15 bases lay in between. The CDR3 consists of 12 residues. In DNA, the CDR3 is TGCAGCGTTGACTCGAGGGCGGGGGGAGCTTTCTTT. This translates into CSVDSRAGGAFF. The whole variable domain, filled in from reference TRBV29-1 and TRBJ1-1, reads SAVISQKPSRDICQRGTSLTIQCQVDSQVTMMFWYRQQPGQSLTLIATANQGSEATYESGFVIDKFPISRPNLTFSTLTVSNMSPEDSSIYLCSVDSRAGGAFFGQGTRLTVV.

This clone was seen at least ten times. Additional DNA sequences in this sample encode the identical CDR3. The chain couples TRBV6-1 to TRBJ2-1; 15 nucleotides match TRBD2. The trim removed 3 bases at V and 5 bases at J, leaving 2 bases unmatched. Germline values: CDR1 MNHNS, CDR2 SASEGT. The length of the CDR3 is 16 residues. CDR3 residues: CASSEGLAGGNNEQFF. The CDR3 DNA reads TGTGCCAGCAGTGAGGGACTAGCGGGGGGCAACAATGAGCAGTTCTTC.

V is TRBV20-1 and J is TRBJ1-2; weak D call: TRBD1 (6 bases). There are 11 residues in the CDR3. V was clipped by 6 bases and J by 8 bases, with 13 bases between them. The germline V gene has CDR1 DFQATT and CDR2 SNEGSKA (reference sequence). CDR3 protein: CSALSTGGYTF. The CDR3 DNA is TGCAGTGCCCTATCTACAGGGGGCTACACCTTC.

This clone has a single count. The rearrangement joins TRBV6-5 to TRBJ1-4; D uncertain. CDR3 length equals 14 residues. V lost 2 bases to trimming and J lost 4 bases, with 8 bases between them. CDR1 and CDR2 from the germline V gene are MNHEY and SVGAGI. CDR3 sequence (DNA): TGTGCCAGCAGTTACACCTCACTTAATGAAAAACTGTTTTTT. Its protein is CASSYTSLNEKLFF.

This clone was counted only a few times. The chain is built from TRBV5-6 and TRBJ1-1, with D uncertain. The CDR3 runs 13 residues. The V and J ends lost 2 bases and 1 base respectively, with 6 bases between them. CDR1 and CDR2 from the germline V gene are SGHDT and YYEEEE. The CDR3, as DNA: TGTGCCAGCAGCTTAGGCGGGAACACTGAAGCTTTCTTT. Its translation: CASSLGGNTEAFF.

This clone has only a few counts. The chain couples TRBV27 to TRBJ2-2, with D possibly TRBD1 on 6 matching bases. This CDR3 contains 13 residues. Looked up from germline, CDR1 is MNHEY and CDR2 is SMNVEV (reference sequence). Trimming shortened V by 7 bases and J by 7 bases, and 13 bases separated the two germline ends. This chain's CDR3 is CASTWGQGGELFF. CDR3 bases: TGTGCCAGCACCTGGGGGCAGGGCGGGGAGCTGTTTTTT.

The V call is TRBV23-1, the J call TRBJ2-7; TRBD1 might be the D (5 bases). TRBV23-1 is assigned to the ORF class and has an uncertain function. The germline V and J ends were trimmed by 3 bases and 1 base, with 10 bases remaining between them. CDR3 length equals 14 residues. The CDR3 nucleotides read TGCGCCAGCAGTCATCGGACATTTTCCTACGAGCAGTACTTC. It yields the protein CASSHRTFSYEQYF.

The genes are TRBV7-2 and TRBJ2-3; 13 bases are a match to TRBD2. CDR1 and CDR2 from the germline V gene are SGHTA and FQGNSA. V lost 3 bases and J lost 14; bases outside the gene matches: 8. The CDR3 contains 14 residues. The CDR3 is CASSLTSGGSPGYF. Written as DNA, the CDR3 is TGTGCCAGCAGCTTGACTAGCGGGGGGTCCCCGGGGTATTTT.

J is TRBJ1-1 and V is TRBV3-1 (or the pseudogene TRBV3-2), with TRBD1 identical over 8 bases. V lost 5 bases to trimming and J lost 2 bases; unmatched junction nucleotides: 7. This CDR3 spans 15 amino acids. Germline assignment: CDR1 LGHDT and CDR2 YNNKEL (reference sequence). The CDR3 DNA is TGTGCCAGCAGCTTCAGGGGGACAGGTAACACTGAAGCTTTCTTT. This translates into CASSFRGTGNTEAFF.

This chain uses TRBV6-6 with TRBJ1-6, with D perhaps matching TRBD1 (6 bases). Trimming pared 9 bases from V and 6 bases from J, leaving 18 bases between. The germline CDR1 and CDR2 sequences are MNHNY and SVGAGI (reference sequence). The CDR3 spans 15 residues. CDR3 amino acids: CASINARQVNSPLHF. The CDR3 DNA is TGTGCCAGTATAAACGCTCGACAGGTTAATTCACCCCTCCACTTT.

This chain's CDR3 is CASSRRGASTEAFF. The CDR3 DNA reads TGTGCCAGCAGCAGGAGGGGAGCTAGCACTGAAGCTTTCTTT. The V call is TRBV14, the J call TRBJ1-1; a possible D gene is TRBD1 (5 bases). The ends were cut back, 5 bases at V and 4 bases at J, with 14 bases in the middle. Per the germline V gene, CDR1 is SGHDN and CDR2 is FVKESK. The CDR3 sequence is 14 residues long.

This clone has a single count. J is TRBJ2-1 and V is TRBV5-4; 9 positions agree with TRBD1. Per the germline V gene, CDR1 is SGHNT and CDR2 is YYREEE (reference sequence). CDR3 length: 15 residues. The J segment lost 2 bases and the V segment lost 4 bases, leaving 4 bases of the junction unmatched. The CDR3 nucleotides are TGTGCCAGCAGCAGTTACAGGGGGCCCTACAATGAGCAGTTCTTC. Its protein is CASSSYRGPYNEQFF.

The gene calls are TRBV2 and TRBJ2-3, with a tentative D call TRBD2 (6 bases). CDR3 length equals 13 residues. The V gene lost 0 bases and the J gene lost 7 bases, with 8 bases spanning the gap. Germline CDR1 is SNHLY and CDR2 is FYNNEI. CDR3 protein: CASSEAGGNTQYF. CDR3 nucleotide sequence: TGTGCCAGCAGTGAAGCCGGGGGAAATACGCAGTATTTT.

The genes are TRBV10-3 and TRBJ2-2; 8 nucleotides align to TRBD2. CDR3 size: 14 residues. Germline CDR1 ENHRY, CDR2 SYGVKD. V shed 6 bases and J 6 bases; nucleotides not matched to a gene: 6. The CDR3 DNA reads TGTGCCATCAGGGGACTAGGTGTAGCCGGGGAGCTGTTTTTT. Encoded protein: CAIRGLGVAGELFF.

V gene TRBV6-5 combines with J gene TRBJ2-7; no definite D call. The ends were cut back, 5 bases at V and 5 bases at J, with 7 bases in the middle. Germline values: CDR1 MNHEY, CDR2 SVGAGI. CDR3 size: 11 residues. CDR3 coding DNA: TGTGCCAGCAGTATCCGGGACGAGCAGTACTTC. This codes for CASSIRDEQYF.

A single count supports this clone. The chain is built from TRBV5-1 and TRBJ2-3; 10 nucleotides line up with TRBD2. The CDR3 spans 17 residues. Germline V gene sequence: CDR1 SGHRS, CDR2 YFSETQ. J was trimmed by 2 bases and V by 3 bases; bases with no gene match: 9. CDR3 region: CASSSLGSGGTTDTQYF. The DNA of the CDR3 is TGCGCCAGCAGCTCCTTGGGTAGCGGGGGGACCACAGATACGCAGTATTTT.

The chain links TRBV2 to TRBJ2-5; D is perhaps TRBD2 (7 bases). The CDR3 contains 15 residues. Germline values: CDR1 SNHLY, CDR2 FYNNEI. V was clipped by 0 bases and J by 4 bases, with 12 bases between them. The CDR3 bases are TGTGCCAGCAGTGAAGCCCCCCGGGGGGCAGAGACCCAGTACTTC. Translation: CASSEAPRGAETQYF.

The rearrangement links TRBV28 to TRBJ1-2; the match to TRBD1 covers 9 bases. V was clipped by 3 bases and J by 1 base; unmatched bases: 6. CDR3 length: 16 amino acids. The germline gives CDR1 MDHEN, CDR2 SYDVKM. The CDR3 region is CASSFGGTGYNYGYTF. In DNA, the CDR3 is TGTGCCAGCAGTTTCGGGGGGACAGGGTATAACTATGGCTACACCTTC.

In this sample, this clone turned up once. The chain links TRBV11-3 to TRBJ2-7; D is perhaps TRBD1 (6 bases). The germline V gene encodes CDR1 SGHNT and CDR2 YENEEA. This CDR3 has 17 amino acids. V lost 3 bases and J lost 2, with 20 bases in between. The CDR3 is CASSFEGVVRRTYEQYF. The CDR3 DNA follows: TGTGCCAGCAGCTTTGAGGGGGTAGTGCGAAGGACCTACGAGCAGTACTTC.

The chain carries TRBV3-1 (or the pseudogene TRBV3-2) and TRBJ1-2, with a tentative D call TRBD1 (6 bases). CDR3 size: 15 residues. V was clipped by 4 bases and J by 2 bases, with 14 bases between them. Germline V gene lookup returns CDR1 LGHDT and CDR2 YNNKEL (reference sequence). The CDR3, as DNA: TGTGCCAGCAGCCTTTTCCCCACAGGGAACTATGGCTACACCTTC. Translation gives CASSLFPTGNYGYTF.

The chain recombines TRBV2 with TRBJ2-6; possibly TRBD2 for D (5 bases). The CDR3 extends over 15 amino acids. Germline V CDR1 and CDR2: SNHLY, FYNNEI. V was trimmed by 7 bases and J by 2 bases, leaving 12 bases between them. The CDR3 loop is CASIFRGPGANVLTF. Here the CDR3 DNA reads TGTGCCAGCATCTTTCGGGGTCCTGGGGCCAACGTCCTGACTTTC.

The chain combines TRBV11-3 with TRBJ2-1; TRBD2 aligns across 9 bases. J gave up 8 bases and V 5 bases, and 7 bases lay outside the gene matches. This CDR3 is built from 14 residues. Germline loops: CDR1 SGHNT, CDR2 YENEEA. This CDR3 is CASSAGGVKDEQFF. DNA of the CDR3: TGTGCCAGCAGCGCGGGGGGGGTTAAGGATGAGCAGTTCTTC.

The gene calls are TRBV19 and TRBJ1-5; a possible D gene is TRBD1 (6 bases). The V end was cut by 7 bases, the J end by 3 bases, with 19 bases between. The germline V gene encodes CDR1 LNHDA and CDR2 SQIVND (reference sequence). The CDR3 is 16 amino acids. This CDR3 reads CASKEGTKPLNQPQHF. The CDR3 bases are TGTGCCAGTAAAGAAGGGACAAAGCCCCTCAATCAGCCCCAGCATTTT.

The rearrangement joins TRBV2 to TRBJ1-4; D is ambiguous. Germline V gene lookup returns CDR1 SNHLY and CDR2 FYNNEI. V shed 2 bases and J shed 0 bases, with 13 bases lying between them. The CDR3 consists of 17 residues. The CDR3 nucleotides read TGTGCCAGCAGTGAAAGAGTCCTCTCGACAACTAATGAAAAACTGTTTTTT. Its protein product is CASSERVLSTTNEKLFF.

The chain recombines TRBV12-3 or TRBV12-4 with TRBJ2-3; D remains unclear. V lost 6 bases, J lost 3 bases, and 7 bases lay in between. The CDR3 contains 12 residues. CDR3 DNA: TGTGCCAGCAGCTACTCTACAGATACGCAGTATTTT. Amino acids: CASSYSTDTQYF.

This clone was seen a few times. The rearrangement uses TRBV6-6 and TRBJ1-2; D is unclear. Germline V CDR1 and CDR2: MNHNY, SVGAGI (reference sequence). There are 11 residues in the CDR3. V was clipped by 5 bases and J by 8 bases, with 9 bases between them. For the CDR3, the DNA is TGTGCCAGCAGTACCCTATGGGGCTACACCTTC. Translation: CASSTLWGYTF.

This clone was detected once. V gene TRBV6-1 combines with J gene TRBJ1-4; the D is unclear. CDR1 is MNHNS, CDR2 SASEGT, per germline. This CDR3 comprises 14 residues. Trimming took off 2 bases at V and 5 bases at J, with 9 bases between the two ends. The CDR3 region has the DNA TGTGCCAGCAGTGAAAGGCGGATGAATGAAAAACTGTTTTTT. Amino acid sequence: CASSERRMNEKLFF.

The chain carries TRBV30 and TRBJ1-6, with TRBD1 matching 9 bases. The ends lost 1 base at V and 2 bases at J; junction bases unmatched: 3. Per the germline V gene, CDR1 is GTSNPN and CDR2 is SVGIG (reference sequence). The CDR3 is made up of 16 amino acids. CDR3 amino acids: CAWSADRGTYNSPLHF. CDR3 in DNA: TGTGCCTGGAGTGCAGACAGGGGGACCTATAATTCACCCCTCCACTTT.

This clone has a single count. The chain recombines TRBV28 with TRBJ1-4; 8 nucleotides line up with TRBD1. Germline CDR1 MDHEN, CDR2 SYDVKM. Trimming at V came to 6 bases and at J to 8 bases, leaving 2 bases not matched to a gene. The CDR3 loop spans 12 amino acids. CDR3 protein: CASRGTGEKLFF. In nucleotides, the CDR3 is TGTGCCAGCAGGGGGACAGGCGAAAAACTGTTTTTT. Supplemented by reference TRBV28 and TRBJ1-4, the full variable domain reads DVKVTQSSRYLVKRTGEKVFLECVQDMDHENMFWYRQDPGLGLRLIYFSYDVKMKEKGDIPEGYSVSREKKERFSLILESASTNQTSMYLCASRGTGEKLFFGSGTQLSVL.